The 25 T cell receptor beta chains given below trace back to one sample, sequenced in a study of cytomegalovirus exposure and HLA in healthy donors. PCR used 60 Vbeta primers and 13 Jbeta primers. Libraries were prepared by immunoSEQ multiplex PCR; TCRdb keeps only in-frame clonotypes and omits some of them. The repertoire includes under 30,000 clones, approximately 79% of them detected once, and 3.5% to 5.5% sits in the top ten. The specimen was PBMCs. Receptors were obtained from a male donor in good health and CMV-seronegative.

This clone was detected only once. The chain couples TRBV30 to TRBJ2-7; no definite D call. Germline assignment: CDR1 GTSNPN and CDR2 SVGIG (reference sequence). Trimming took off 3 bases at V and 2 bases at J, with 5 bases between the two ends. The length of the CDR3 is 11 residues. CDR3 in DNA: TGTGCCTGGAGCCAAACCTACGAGCAGTACTTC. As protein: CAWSQTYEQYF.

J is TRBJ2-5 and V is TRBV5-4; 8 nucleotides align to TRBD1. The better agreement between TRBJ2-7 and the DNA end casts doubt on the J call. This CDR3 contains 14 residues. Per the germline V gene, CDR1 is SGHNT and CDR2 is YYREEE (reference sequence). DNA for the CDR3: TGTGCCAGCAGCGCACTGGACAGGGAGGACGAGCAGTACTTC. Its protein is CASSALDREDEQYF.

This clone is a singleton in its sample. The chain recombines TRBV6-1 with TRBJ2-5; 9 positions match TRBD1. The end of the DNA is better explained by TRBJ2-7, so the J call may be wrong. The CDR3 length is 14 residues. Germline assignment: CDR1 MNHNS and CDR2 SASEGT. The CDR3 DNA is TGTGCCAGCAGTGAACTGGGGGACAGGGACGAGCAGTACTTC. Residues: CASSELGDRDEQYF.

The chain combines TRBV29-1 with TRBJ1-1, with a possible D match to TRBD1 (5 bases). V gave up 6 bases and J gave up 1 base, with 12 bases separating them. The CDR3 is made up of 13 amino acids. The germline V gene encodes CDR1 SQVTM and CDR2 ANQGSEA. The DNA for the CDR3 is TGCAGCGTAAGACAGACGGAGAACACTGAAGCTTTCTTT. It translates to CSVRQTENTEAFF.

The V gene is TRBV23-1, the J gene TRBJ2-5; the match to TRBD1 covers 10 bases. TRBV23-1 is flagged as an ORF with uncertain function. V was pared by 7 bases and J by 3 bases, with 2 bases of the junction left unmatched. This CDR3 has 13 amino acids. CDR3 in DNA: TGCGCCAGCAACGGGACAGGGGAAGAGACCCAGTACTTC. As protein: CASNGTGEETQYF.

This clone has only a few counts. This chain joins TRBV6-1 and TRBJ2-7; no firm D call. V was shortened by 4 bases and J by 1 base, with 2 bases between the two germline ends. The CDR3 has 11 residues. The germline V gene encodes CDR1 MNHNS and CDR2 SASEGT. Here the CDR3 DNA reads TGTGCCAGCAGTGCTTCCTACGAGCAGTACTTC. Protein: CASSASYEQYF.

This clone was detected once. The chain recombines TRBV11-1 with TRBJ2-3; 11 nucleotides agree with TRBD1. J was trimmed by 6 bases and V by 4 bases; bases with no gene match: 6. The CDR3 runs to 15 residues. Germline CDR1 SGHAT, CDR2 FQDESV (reference sequence). In nucleotides, the CDR3 is TGTGCCAGCAGCTCGAGGGACAGGGGGTGGGATACGCAGTATTTT. Translation: CASSSRDRGWDTQYF.

A few counts support this clone. The same CDR3 arises from other DNA sequences in this sample as well. The chain recombines TRBV7-6 with TRBJ1-1; weak D call: TRBD1 (6 bases). CDR3 length: 13 amino acids. Germline V gene sequence: CDR1 SGHVS, CDR2 FNYEAQ. Trimming left V 4 bases short and J 1 base short, with 7 bases between. The CDR3 loop reads CASSSQGNTEAFF. The CDR3 DNA reads TGTGCCAGCAGCTCACAGGGGAACACTGAAGCTTTCTTT.

The rearrangement joins TRBV10-2 to TRBJ2-5, with 8 positions matching TRBD2. The V gene's germline CDR1 is WSHSY and CDR2 SAAADI. With 2 bases clipped from V and 1 base from J, the junction kept 6 bases outside the gene matches. This CDR3 comprises 16 residues. In DNA, the CDR3 is TGCGCCAGCAGTGAGAGTAGCGGGGCCTTCCAAGAGACCCAGTACTTC. Its translation is CASSESSGAFQETQYF.

The chain joins TRBV5-4 to TRBJ2-2; D gene ambiguous. This CDR3 comprises 15 residues. With 2 bases removed from V and 7 bases from J, the gap between germline ends came to 15 bases. The germline gives CDR1 SGHNT, CDR2 YYREEE (reference sequence). The CDR3 sequence is CASSLSSRFIGELFF. As DNA, the CDR3 is TGTGCCAGCAGCTTAAGTTCACGGTTTATCGGGGAGCTGTTTTTT.

The chain combines TRBV30 with TRBJ2-3; D may be TRBD2 (5 bases). The CDR3 length is 11 residues. V lost 5 bases and J 5 bases, leaving 8 bases between the germline ends. CDR1 and CDR2 from the germline V gene are GTSNPN and SVGIG (reference sequence). The CDR3 DNA reads TGTGCCTGGTCCCGGGGAGATACGCAGTATTTT. Its protein is CAWSRGDTQYF.

The chain couples TRBV7-2 to TRBJ2-1; 9 bases map to TRBD1. Germline V gene sequence: CDR1 SGHTA, CDR2 FQGNSA. This CDR3 contains 15 residues. The trim removed 5 bases at V and 14 bases at J, leaving 16 bases unmatched. In DNA form, the CDR3 reads TGTGCCAGCAGCGAAACCTATCAGCGGACAGGGGAGGAGTTCTTC. Its protein is CASSETYQRTGEEFF.

The chain carries TRBV9 and TRBJ2-1; D gene uncertain. CDR1 is SGDLS and CDR2 is YYNGEE in the germline V gene. V was pared by 3 bases and J by 2 bases, with 12 bases between. The CDR3 spans 15 residues. CDR3 bases: TGTGCCAGCAGCGGATCTTACAGCCCCTACAATGAGCAGTTCTTC. It specifies CASSGSYSPYNEQFF.

With regard to this clone: One end of the junction is discordant with germline, which a read error may explain. This chain's CDR3 is CASSQNGAGGSEAQYF. The CDR3 DNA is TGTGCCAGCAGCCAAAATGGAGCGGGAGGGTCAGAGGCCCAGTACTTC. J is TRBJ2-5 and V is TRBV4-2, with TRBD2 matching 10 bases. CDR1 is LGHNA and CDR2 is YNFKEQ in the germline V gene. The CDR3 loop spans 16 amino acids.

The chain links TRBV6-5 to TRBJ2-3; D is unclear. V gave up 4 bases and J gave up 4 bases, with 6 bases separating them. The CDR3 contains 12 residues. The germline gives CDR1 MNHEY, CDR2 SVGAGI. CDR3 nucleotides: TGTGCCAGCAGTTTAGATTCAGATACGCAGTATTTT. It codes for CASSLDSDTQYF.

The chain carries TRBV5-1 and TRBJ2-5; maybe TRBD2 (7 bases). The DNA end lines up better with TRBJ2-7; the J call may be wrong. Germline V gene sequence: CDR1 SGHRS, CDR2 YFSETQ. There are 15 residues in the CDR3. CDR3 amino acids: CASSLAGGPSYEQYF. The CDR3 nucleotides read TGCGCCAGCAGCTTGGCCGGGGGGCCCTCCTACGAGCAGTACTTC.

CDR3 amino acids: CASSGGLLQGAMNTEAFF. The CDR3, as DNA: TGCGCCAGCAGCGGGGGCTTACTACAGGGGGCTATGAACACTGAAGCTTTCTTT. This chain connects TRBV5-1 to TRBJ1-1, with 9 bases matching TRBD1. Trimming cost V 4 bases and J 0 bases; bases outside gene matches: 13. The CDR3 sequence is 18 residues long. CDR1 is SGHRS and CDR2 is YFSETQ in the germline V gene. Combining the CDR3 with reference TRBV5-1 and TRBJ1-1 gives the whole variable domain KAGVTQTPRYLIKTRGQQVTLSCSPISGHRSVSWYQQTPGQGLQFLFEYFSETQRNKGNFPGRFSGRQFSNSRSEMNVSTLELGDSALYLCASSGGLLQGAMNTEAFFGQGTRLTVV.

The genes are TRBV4-3 and TRBJ2-3; the D gene is possibly TRBD1 (6 bases). Trimming removed 0 bases from V and 0 bases from J, with 10 bases in between. This CDR3 is 16 amino acids long. CDR1 is LGHNA and CDR2 is YSLEER in the germline V gene. The CDR3 region has the DNA TGCGCCAGCAGCCAAGATTCAGGGGCGAGCACAGATACGCAGTATTTT. This translates into CASSQDSGASTDTQYF.

V gene TRBV5-4 combines with J gene TRBJ2-7, with D maybe TRBD1 (5 bases). This CDR3 comprises 15 residues. The germline gives CDR1 SGHNT, CDR2 YYREEE (reference sequence). Between the trimmed V and J ends, which lost 4 bases and 4 bases, there was a span of 18 bases. This chain's CDR3 is CASSQAGKKVYEQYF. In nucleotides, the CDR3 is TGTGCCAGCAGCCAGGCAGGGAAAAAGGTTTACGAGCAGTACTTC.

The chain couples TRBV19 to TRBJ2-7; 9 bases agree with TRBD1. The V gene's germline CDR1 is LNHDA and CDR2 SQIVND (reference sequence). V lost 5 bases, J lost 1 base, and 3 bases stayed unmatched. The CDR3 is made up of 14 amino acids. The CDR3 DNA reads as TGTGCCAGTAGTTCCGGGACAGGGTCCTACGAGCAGTACTTC. Its translation is CASSSGTGSYEQYF.

This rearrangement joins TRBV4-3 to TRBJ2-1, with D maybe TRBD1 (5 bases). CDR1 and CDR2 from the germline V gene are LGHNA and YSLEER. The V and J ends lost 1 base and 2 bases respectively, with 12 bases between them. The CDR3 has 16 residues. For the CDR3, the DNA is TGCGCCAGCAGCCAAGTTCTCCAGGGTACCTACAATGAGCAGTTCTTC. Protein sequence: CASSQVLQGTYNEQFF.

V gene TRBV7-3 combines with J gene TRBJ2-1; 11 nucleotides line up with TRBD2. J was trimmed by 2 bases and V by 5 bases; bases with no gene match: 8. The CDR3 covers 17 residues. Germline CDR1 reads SGHTA; CDR2 reads FQGTGA. The CDR3: CASSPLGTSGPYNEQFF. CDR3 DNA sequence: TGTGCCAGCAGCCCACTAGGGACTAGCGGACCCTACAATGAGCAGTTCTTC.

The genes are TRBV12-2 and TRBJ2-1; whether TRBD2, the table's D call, matches the DNA was not checked. TRBV12-2 is a pseudogene locus. CDR3 length equals 16 residues. The DNA for the CDR3 is TGTGCAAGTCGCTTATCCCGCGGGAGACCCCACAATGAGCAGTTCTTC. Translating it yields CASRLSRGRPHNEQFF.

Comments on this clone: Other DNA sequences in this sample translate to the same CDR3. V is TRBV6-4 and J is TRBJ2-3, with TRBD2 matching 13 bases. Losses at the gene ends were 2 bases for V and 4 bases for J; bases not matched to a gene: 0. CDR1 and CDR2 from the germline V gene are MRHNA and SNTAGT. CDR3 length: 15 amino acids. The DNA for the CDR3 is TGTGCCAGCAGTGACACTAGCGGGGGGGCAGATACGCAGTATTTT. It codes for CASSDTSGGADTQYF.

This clone was detected a few times. The rearrangement joins TRBV4-3 to TRBJ1-3; TRBD1 matches at 7 bases. This CDR3 has 15 residues. CDR1 is LGHNA and CDR2 is YSLEER in the germline V gene. Losses at the gene ends were 4 bases for V and 4 bases for J; bases not matched to a gene: 7. CDR3 loop: CASSRSTGAGNTIYF. Here the CDR3 DNA reads TGCGCCAGCAGCCGTTCTACAGGGGCCGGAAACACCATATATTTT.